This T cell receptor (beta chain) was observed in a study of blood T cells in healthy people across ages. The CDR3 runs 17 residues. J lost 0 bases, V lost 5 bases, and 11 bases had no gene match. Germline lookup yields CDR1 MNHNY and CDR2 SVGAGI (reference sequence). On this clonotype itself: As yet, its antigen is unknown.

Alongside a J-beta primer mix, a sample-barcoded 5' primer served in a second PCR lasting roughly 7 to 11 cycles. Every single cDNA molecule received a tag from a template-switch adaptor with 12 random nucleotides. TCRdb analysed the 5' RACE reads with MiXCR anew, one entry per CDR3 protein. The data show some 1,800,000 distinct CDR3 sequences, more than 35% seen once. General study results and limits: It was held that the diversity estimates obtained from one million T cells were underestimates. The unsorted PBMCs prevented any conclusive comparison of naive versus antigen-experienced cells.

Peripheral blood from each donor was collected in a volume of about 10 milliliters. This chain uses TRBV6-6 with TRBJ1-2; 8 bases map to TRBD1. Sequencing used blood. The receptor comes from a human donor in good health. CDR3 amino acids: CASSNRDRPESNYGYTF. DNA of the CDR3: TGTGCCAGCAGTAACCGGGACAGGCCCGAATCTAACTATGGCTACACCTTC.